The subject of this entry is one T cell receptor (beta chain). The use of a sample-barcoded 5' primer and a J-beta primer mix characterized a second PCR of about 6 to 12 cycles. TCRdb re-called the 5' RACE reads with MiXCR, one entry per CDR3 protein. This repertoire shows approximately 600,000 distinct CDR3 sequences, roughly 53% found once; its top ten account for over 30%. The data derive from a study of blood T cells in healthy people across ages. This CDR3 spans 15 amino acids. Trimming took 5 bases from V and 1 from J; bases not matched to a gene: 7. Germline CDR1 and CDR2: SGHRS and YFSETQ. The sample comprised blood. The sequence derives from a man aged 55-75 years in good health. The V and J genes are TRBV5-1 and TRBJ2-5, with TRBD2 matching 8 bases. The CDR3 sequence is CASRAGGNLQETQYF. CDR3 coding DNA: TGCGCCAGCAGGGCGGGGGGAAACCTCCAAGAGACCCAGTACTTC.